This T cell receptor (beta chain) was retrieved from a study of OX40 agonist ivuxolimab in advanced cancers. Study background: Ivuxolimab is a fully human IgG2 antibody that activates OX40 (CD134). Partial responses were observed in three patients, of whom one had hepatocellular carcinoma and two had cutaneous melanoma. The study's findings and limits: Antigen specificity remained undetermined for the expanded peripheral T cells. More expanded clones were found, on average, in CD8+ than in CD4+ T cells.

About this clone itself: Its specificity is unknown.

V lost 2 bases, J lost 8 bases, and 10 bases lay in between. The CDR3 runs to 14 residues. Germline V gene sequence: CDR1 SGHTA, CDR2 FQGNSA. Assay: immunoSEQ multiplex PCR; the TCRdb copy retains only in-frame clones and omits some. Of roughly 25,000 clones in the sample, around 79% were seen once. The input for sequencing was CD4+ or CD8+ T cells sorted from blood, taken in a trial of the OX40 agonist ivuxolimab. This TCR derives from an adult with an advanced solid tumor such as melanoma, head and neck, liver or kidney cancer. This chain connects TRBV7-2 to TRBJ1-6; D is ambiguous. This chain's CDR3 is CASSLLGGDSPLHF. CDR3 coding DNA: TGTGCCAGCAGCTTACTCGGTGGGGATTCACCCCTCCACTTT.